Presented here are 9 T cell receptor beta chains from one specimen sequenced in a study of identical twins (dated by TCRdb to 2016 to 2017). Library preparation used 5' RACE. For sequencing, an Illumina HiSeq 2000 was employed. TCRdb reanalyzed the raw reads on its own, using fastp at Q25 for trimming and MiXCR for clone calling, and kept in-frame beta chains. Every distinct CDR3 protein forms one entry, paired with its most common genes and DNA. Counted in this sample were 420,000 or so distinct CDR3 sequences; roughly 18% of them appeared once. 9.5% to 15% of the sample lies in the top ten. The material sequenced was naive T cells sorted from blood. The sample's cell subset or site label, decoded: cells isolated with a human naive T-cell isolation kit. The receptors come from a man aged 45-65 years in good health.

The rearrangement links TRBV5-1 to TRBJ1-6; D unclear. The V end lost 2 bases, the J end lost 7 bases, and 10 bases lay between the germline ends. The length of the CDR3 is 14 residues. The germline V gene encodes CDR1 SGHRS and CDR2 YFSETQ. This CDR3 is CASSLGTENSPLHF. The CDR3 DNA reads TGCGCCAGCAGCTTAGGTACAGAAAATTCACCCCTCCACTTT.

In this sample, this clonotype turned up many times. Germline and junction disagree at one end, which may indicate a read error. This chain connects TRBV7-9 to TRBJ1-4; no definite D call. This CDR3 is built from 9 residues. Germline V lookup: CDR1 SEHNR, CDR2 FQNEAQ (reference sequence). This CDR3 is CASSSGELF. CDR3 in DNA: TGTGCCAGCAGCTCGGGAGAGCTTTTT.

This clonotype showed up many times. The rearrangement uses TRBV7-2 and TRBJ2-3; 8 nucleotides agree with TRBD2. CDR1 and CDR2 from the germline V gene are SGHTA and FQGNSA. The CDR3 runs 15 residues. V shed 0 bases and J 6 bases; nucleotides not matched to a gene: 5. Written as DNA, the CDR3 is TGTGCCAGCAGCTTAGCTGGAGCGGGAGCCGATACGCAGTATTTT. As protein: CASSLAGAGADTQYF.

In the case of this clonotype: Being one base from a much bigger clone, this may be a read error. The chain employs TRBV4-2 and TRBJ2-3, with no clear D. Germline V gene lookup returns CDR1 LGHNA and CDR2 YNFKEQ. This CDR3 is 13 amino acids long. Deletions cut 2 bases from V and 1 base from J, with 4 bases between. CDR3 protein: CASSQLGTDTQYF. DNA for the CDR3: TGTGCCAGCAGCCAACTAGGCACAGATACGCAGTATTTT.

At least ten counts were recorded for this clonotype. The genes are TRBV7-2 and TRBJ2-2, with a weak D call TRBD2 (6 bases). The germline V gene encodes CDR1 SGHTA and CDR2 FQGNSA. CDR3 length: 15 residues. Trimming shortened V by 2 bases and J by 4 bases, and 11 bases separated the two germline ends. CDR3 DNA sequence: TGTGCCAGCAGCTTATGGGGGGACGGCACCGGGGAGCTGTTTTTT. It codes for CASSLWGDGTGELFF.

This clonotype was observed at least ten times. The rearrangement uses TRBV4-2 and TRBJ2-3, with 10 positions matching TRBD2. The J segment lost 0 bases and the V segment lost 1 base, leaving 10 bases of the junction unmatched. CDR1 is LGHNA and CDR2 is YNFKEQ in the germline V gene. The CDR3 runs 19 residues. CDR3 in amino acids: CASSQGLAGALLSTDTQYF. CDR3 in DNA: TGTGCCAGCAGCCAAGGACTAGCGGGCGCCCTCCTAAGCACAGATACGCAGTATTTT.

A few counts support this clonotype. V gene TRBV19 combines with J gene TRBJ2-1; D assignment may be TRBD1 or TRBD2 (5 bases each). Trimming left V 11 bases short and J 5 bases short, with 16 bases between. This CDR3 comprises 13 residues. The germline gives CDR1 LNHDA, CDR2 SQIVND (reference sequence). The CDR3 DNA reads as TGTGCCGTCAAGCCGGGACGAGACAATGAGCAGTTCTTC. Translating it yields CAVKPGRDNEQFF. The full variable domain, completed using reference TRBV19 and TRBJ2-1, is DGGITQSPKYLFRKEGQNVTLSCEQNLNHDAMYWYRQDPGQGLRLIYYSQIVNDFQKGDIAEGYSVSREKKESFPLTVTSAQKNPTAFYLCAVKPGRDNEQFFGPGTRLTVL.

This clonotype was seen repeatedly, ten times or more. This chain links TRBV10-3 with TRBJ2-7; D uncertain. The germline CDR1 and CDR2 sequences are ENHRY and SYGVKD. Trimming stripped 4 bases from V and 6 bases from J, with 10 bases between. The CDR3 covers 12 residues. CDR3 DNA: TGTGCCATCAGTGCCCGTTCTACCGAGCAGTACTTC. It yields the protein CAISARSTEQYF.

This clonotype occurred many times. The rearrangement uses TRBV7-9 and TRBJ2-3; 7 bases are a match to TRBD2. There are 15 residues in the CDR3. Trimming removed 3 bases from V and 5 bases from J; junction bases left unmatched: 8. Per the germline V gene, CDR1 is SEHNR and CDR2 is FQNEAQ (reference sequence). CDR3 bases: TGTGCCAGCAGCTTGTATGGCGGGAGCGGAGATACGCAGTATTTT. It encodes CASSLYGGSGDTQYF.